Sequencing of this TCR beta chain was carried out in a study of T cell responses to AZD1222 COVID-19 vaccine (dated by TCRdb to about 2021). Looking at the study overall: A total of 230 to 250 trial participants underwent TCR sequencing, of whom some 210 received two doses of AZD1222 and around 26 received two doses of the MenACWY control vaccine. Trial participants were enrolled into age subgroups of 18-55, 56-69 and 70-plus years, which contained 148, 28 and 57 TCR-sequenced participants, respectively. What the research found in general, with its limitations: After two AZD1222 doses, spike-specific TCR breadth and depth were significantly higher than at day 0 and than in MenACWY recipients. Because no day 14 peak-response samples were available, repertoires were characterized only after the peak T cell response. Reportedly, almost half of the unique spike-specific TCRs recognized epitopes lying outside the regions that are mutated in the B.1.351 and B.1.1.7 variants. Most participants were white British and females outnumbered males, and the authors suggested that clonal diversity may have been underestimated. In the small 56-69-year group, the increase in depth fell short of significance, most likely because of low power. The whole spike protein was spanned by vaccine-associated CD4 TCRs, and dominant responses were seen in regions 160-218 and 743-854. Conclusions about previously exposed vaccinees are limited because only six or seven AZD1222 recipients were SARS-CoV-2 seropositive at baseline.

Of note for this clone: Its antigen has not been determined. Qualities for individual bases were not recorded, and no much larger clone is one base off.

What this sample's time point label stands for: about 28 days (+/-7) after the second vaccine dose. Because spike-specific TCR depth and breadth did not differ between the two schedules, AZD1222 recipients who got a second dose at roughly 4 weeks were pooled with those who got a second dose at roughly 12 weeks. Samples from vaccinated people were obtained from the UK trials COV001 and COV002, which included a single-blind randomized controlled phase 2/3 trial of AZD1222 (ChAdOx1 nCoV-19) in healthy adults. Trial participant PBMC samples were collected at day 0 and day 28 after the second dose for TCRbeta chain sequencing. The CDR3 regions of human TCRbeta chains were analyzed by immunosequencing. The authors processed their data as follows. TCRs in the repertoires were matched against a reference library of SARS-CoV-2-specific TCRs that had been generated with the MIRA antigen-specificity platform. Breadth was defined as the fraction of unique TCRs that were SARS-CoV-2-associated, and depth was defined as the fraction of total T cells that were SARS-CoV-2-associated. Each spike-specific TCR was assigned to its reactive spike region and to a CD4 or CD8 class using the MIRA data. Log10-transformed breadth and depth values were compared by one-way ANOVA with Sidak's multiple comparisons tests. Entries here come from immuneACCESS through TCRdb and include only in-frame sequences with V and J called. Some clones fail to appear in such tables; in the studies checked, an unresolved V gene covers under half of the shortfall, and the cause of the remainder is unknown. Clonal size and the V and J genes are those of that table, whereas D and trimming came from the DNA. The table for this sample lists about 180,000 clones; about 86% of them were counted only once. The biggest ten clones account for 11% of the sample.

This TCR came from an adult who received the AZD1222 COVID-19 vaccine. Sequencing was performed on peripheral blood, taken 28 days after the second AZD1222 dose.

The CDR3 region reads CASSLVQGQETQYF. At the DNA level, the sequence is TGCGCCAGCAGCTTGGTCCAGGGTCAAGAGACCCAGTACTTC. The V and J segments used are TRBV5-1 and TRBJ2-5; 5 matching bases give a weak D call of TRBD1. Deletion took 0 bases off V and 2 bases off J, with a span of 8 bases between the germline ends. As encoded in the germline V gene, CDR1 is SGHRS while CDR2 is YFSETQ. The CDR3 covers 14 residues, taking in both the cysteine and the phenylalanine. This entry keeps only the CDR3 DNA: 42 bases, framed from base 1. Reference TRBV5-1 and TRBJ2-5 proteins supply the regions before and after the CDR3; the full variable domain is: KAGVTQTPRYLIKTRGQQVTLSCSPISGHRSVSWYQQTPGQGLQFLFEYFSETQRNKGNFPGRFSGRQFSNSRSEMNVSTLELGDSALYLCASSLVQGQETQYFGPGTRLLVL.